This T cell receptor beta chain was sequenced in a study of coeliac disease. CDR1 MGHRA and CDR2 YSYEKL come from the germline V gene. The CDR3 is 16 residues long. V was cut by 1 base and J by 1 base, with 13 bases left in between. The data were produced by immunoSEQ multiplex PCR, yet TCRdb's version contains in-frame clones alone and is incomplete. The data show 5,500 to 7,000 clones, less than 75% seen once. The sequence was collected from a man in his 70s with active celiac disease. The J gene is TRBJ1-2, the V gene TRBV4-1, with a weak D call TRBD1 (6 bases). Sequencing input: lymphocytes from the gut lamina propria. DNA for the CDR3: TGCGCCAGCAGCCAAGTCTCGGGACAACTTAACTATGGCTACACCTTC. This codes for CASSQVSGQLNYGYTF.